The 9 T cell receptor beta chains given below trace back to one sample, sequenced in a study of tumor-infiltrating lymphocytes in primary liver carcinoma (dated by TCRdb to the late 2010s). Blood RNA was extracted from unsorted whole blood using TRIzol reagent, and germline DNA was obtained with the DNeasy Blood & Tissue kit. TCRdb shows the sequencer as Illumina HiSeq 2500. Using a constant-region primer and ProtoScript II reverse transcriptase, TCRbeta-specific cDNA was reverse-transcribed from around 520 ng total RNA. TCRbeta libraries were built with three nested multiplex PCR rounds, a slightly modified ARM-PCR procedure. Multiplex TRBV1-TRBV30 forward primers and a Cbeta reverse primer were used in the first two PCR rounds, each of which was run for 10 cycles. The raw public reads went through TCRdb reprocessing: fastp at Q25, MiXCR clone calling, in-frame beta chains kept. Rows are combined by CDR3 protein, so each entry shows the most common genes and DNA. Present in this sample are some 320,000 distinct CDR3 sequences, more than 55% of which were seen just once. The top ten hold roughly 8.9% of the sample.

Sequencing input: peripheral blood. The receptors derive from a man in his forties or fifties with primary liver carcinoma and hepatitis B virus infection.

Note on this clonotype: A single base separates this from a much larger clone, so it may be a read error. The chain joins TRBV12-3 or TRBV12-4 to TRBJ1-1, with D possibly matching TRBD1 (5 bases). This CDR3 spans 14 amino acids. The CDR3 nucleotides read TGTGCCAGCAGAGGGACGGGCAGGAACACTGAAGTTTTCTTT. Translation gives CASRGTGRNTEVFF.

This clonotype was counted a few times. The rearrangement joins TRBV7-9 to TRBJ2-3, with D perhaps TRBD2 (5 bases). V dropped 2 bases and J dropped 6 bases, with 15 bases sitting between them. Per germline, CDR1 SEHNR and CDR2 FQNEAQ (reference sequence). CDR3 length: 15 amino acids. The CDR3 spells CASSLLAGSGDTQYF. The CDR3 DNA sequence: TGTGCCAGCAGCTTACTAGCCGGGTCTGGGGATACGCAGTATTTT.

The chain links TRBV30 to TRBJ2-6; no firm D call. In germline, CDR1 is GTSNPN, CDR2 SVGIG (reference sequence). The CDR3 has 17 amino acids. V shed 7 bases and J shed 2 bases, with 21 bases lying between them. CDR3 bases: TGTGCCTCGAGAAGTGATAGGACCAAACCTGGGGCCAACGTCCTGACTTTC. Translating gives CASRSDRTKPGANVLTF.

This clonotype was observed a few times. The rearrangement links TRBV7-9 to TRBJ2-2; D not resolved. This CDR3 spans 13 amino acids. Germline values: CDR1 SEHNR, CDR2 FQNEAQ (reference sequence). Trimming stripped 8 bases from V and 2 bases from J, with 9 bases between. CDR3 region: CASGSVNTGELFF. CDR3 bases: TGTGCCAGCGGCAGCGTCAACACCGGGGAGCTGTTTTTT.

Of note for this clonotype: This could be a read error, since a much larger clone is one nucleotide away. V is TRBV5-4 and J is TRBJ2-1; a weak D match, TRBD2 (6 bases). The CDR3 extends over 15 amino acids. Germline lookup yields CDR1 SGHNT and CDR2 YYREEE (reference sequence). The CDR3 region has the DNA TGTGCCAGCAGCTCCCAAATAGCGGCCTACAATGAGCAGCTCTTC. Protein product: CASSSQIAAYNEQLF.

Of note for this clonotype: A much larger clone lies one base from this, so it may be a read error. The chain recombines TRBV6-1 with TRBJ2-3; D not resolved. CDR3 length equals 14 residues. CDR1 is MNHNS, CDR2 SASEGT, per germline. The ends were cut back, 0 bases at V and 4 bases at J, with 8 bases in the middle. CDR3 in amino acids: CASSEAKWSDTQYF. CDR3 coding DNA: TGTGCCAGCAGTGAAGCGAAATGGTCAGATACGCAGTATTTT.

On this clonotype itself: A read error may produce the germline difference seen at one junction end. The chain links TRBV4-3 to TRBJ1-1; TRBD1 aligns across 9 bases. Looked up from germline, CDR1 is LGHNA and CDR2 is YSLEER. The CDR3 extends over 17 amino acids. The CDR3 sequence: CTSSQAGKGQGNTEAFF. The CDR3, as DNA: TGCACCAGCAGCCAAGCGGGAAAGGGACAGGGGAACACTGAAGCTTTCTTT.

The chain couples TRBV4-2 to TRBJ2-3, with D tentatively TRBD2 (6 bases). CDR3 length: 14 residues. Trimming stripped 2 bases from V and 6 bases from J, with 12 bases between. Germline V CDR1 and CDR2: LGHNA, YNFKEQ. The CDR3 DNA is TGTGCCAGCAGCCAAACACTAGCATCGGATACGCAGTATTTT. It specifies CASSQTLASDTQYF.

This clonotype appeared many times. This sequence joins TRBV29-1 and TRBJ2-5; D is unresolved. CDR1 is SQVTM, CDR2 ANQGSEA, per germline. The CDR3 sequence is 15 residues long. V was pared by 6 bases and J by 1 base, with 18 bases between. The CDR3 protein is CSVGERWLGQETQYF. CDR3 sequence (DNA): TGCAGCGTAGGTGAGAGGTGGTTGGGCCAAGAGACCCAGTACTTC.